The 16 T cell receptor beta chains presented below share a single source sample, sequenced in a study of blood T cell repertoires in COVID-19. TCRdb keeps only in-frame clones here, not all; method: immunoSEQ multiplex PCR. This sample has about 54,000 clones, with about four fifths found just once. The sequencing input was peripheral blood. The receptors shown here come from a human donor in a cohort sampled during active or convalescent COVID-19.

V and J are TRBV7-2 and TRBJ2-3, with 7 bases fitting TRBD2. The germline V gene has CDR1 SGHTA and CDR2 FQGNSA. The CDR3 length is 16 residues. V lost 4 bases and J lost 4; bases outside the gene matches: 11. CDR3 DNA: TGTGCCAGCAGCTGGCCTTTCGGGGGGAATCCAGATACGCAGTATTTT. Protein product: CASSWPFGGNPDTQYF.

This clone was counted only a few times. The V gene is TRBV6-5, the J gene TRBJ2-7; perhaps TRBD2 as D (6 bases). Trimming cost V 3 bases and J 2 bases, with 11 bases left between them. The CDR3 has 14 amino acids. Per the germline V gene, CDR1 is MNHEY and CDR2 is SVGAGI. This CDR3 reads CASSYGRGAYEQYF. The CDR3 DNA sequence: TGTGCCAGCAGTTATGGGCGGGGCGCCTACGAGCAGTACTTC.

The genes are TRBV7-9 and TRBJ1-2; 9 bases line up with TRBD1. V gave up 4 bases and J gave up 5 bases; unmatched junction bases: 14. Looked up from germline, CDR1 is SEHNR and CDR2 is FQNEAQ (reference sequence). The CDR3 spans 17 residues. CDR3 bases: TGTGCCAGCAGCTCCTGGACAGGGGACCCATCGAGGTATGGCTACACCTTC. This gives the protein CASSSWTGDPSRYGYTF.

The chain is built from TRBV19 and TRBJ1-2; 7 bases map to TRBD1. V was clipped by 6 bases and J by 7 bases; unmatched bases: 8. CDR3 size: 13 residues. Germline V gene sequence: CDR1 LNHDA, CDR2 SQIVND (reference sequence). The CDR3 DNA follows: TGTGCCAGTAGCCCCCGACAGGGTTCTGGCTACACCTTC. Amino acid sequence: CASSPRQGSGYTF. The full variable domain, with the rest looked up from reference TRBV19 and TRBJ1-2, is DGGITQSPKYLFRKEGQNVTLSCEQNLNHDAMYWYRQDPGQGLRLIYYSQIVNDFQKGDIAEGYSVSREKKESFPLTVTSAQKNPTAFYLCASSPRQGSGYTFGSGTRLTVV.

J is TRBJ2-2 and V is TRBV18; D uncertain. Germline assignment: CDR1 KGHSH and CDR2 LQKENI. V shed 3 bases and J shed 6 bases, with 17 bases lying between them. The CDR3 totals 16 residues. CDR3 amino acids: CASSPVDTNRAGELFF. In nucleotides, the CDR3 is TGTGCCAGCTCACCTGTTGACACCAACCGAGCCGGGGAGCTGTTTTTT.

The chain employs TRBV20-1 and TRBJ2-5, with 9 bases matching TRBD2. CDR1 is DFQATT, CDR2 SNEGSKA, per germline (reference sequence). The CDR3 runs 15 residues. The trim removed 3 bases at V and 5 bases at J, leaving 10 bases unmatched. CDR3 loop: CSASFRGGALETQYF. DNA for the CDR3: TGCAGTGCTAGTTTCCGCGGGGGGGCTTTGGAGACCCAGTACTTC.

This clone came up once. The rearrangement links TRBV7-8 to TRBJ2-5; 12 bases map to TRBD2. Looked up from germline, CDR1 is SGHVS and CDR2 is FQNEAQ. CDR3 length equals 14 residues. With V trimmed by 5 bases and J by 6 bases, 4 bases remained unmatched. CDR3 amino acids: CASSRTSGEKTQYF. The CDR3 coding sequence is TGTGCCAGCAGCCGGACTAGCGGGGAAAAGACCCAGTACTTC.

The chain is built from TRBV12-3 or TRBV12-4 and TRBJ2-5; TRBD2 matches 7 bases. V shed 8 bases and J 5 bases; nucleotides not matched to a gene: 5. The CDR3 sequence is 12 residues long. The DNA for the CDR3 is TGTGCCAGCGGGGGGGATGGGGAGACCCAGTACTTC. Translating gives CASGGDGETQYF.

The chain employs TRBV29-1 and TRBJ2-5; 8 bases match TRBD1. Unmatched junction bases numbered 12, after V lost 7 bases and J lost 5 bases. There are 14 residues in the CDR3. Germline V lookup: CDR1 SQVTM, CDR2 ANQGSEA. The CDR3 nucleotides read TGCAGCGAAACTCAGGGGGCGGGTGGGGAGACCCAGTACTTC. This gives the protein CSETQGAGGETQYF.

This clone was counted only a few times. The CDR3 sequence is CASRQAGENEKLFF. In DNA, the CDR3 is TGTGCCAGTAGGCAGGCAGGGGAAAATGAAAAACTGTTTTTT. The chain joins TRBV19 to TRBJ1-4; D perhaps matches TRBD1 (6 bases). Deletions cut 6 bases from V and 5 bases from J, with 13 bases between. Germline lookup yields CDR1 LNHDA and CDR2 SQIVND (reference sequence). CDR3 length: 14 amino acids.

The V call is TRBV27, the J call TRBJ2-1, with 12 bases that match TRBD2. This CDR3 comprises 15 residues. In germline, CDR1 is MNHEY, CDR2 SMNVEV (reference sequence). With 4 bases clipped from V and 7 bases from J, the junction kept 5 bases outside the gene matches. The DNA of the CDR3 is TGTGCCAGCAGTTCCCGGACTAGCGGGGTGAATGAGCAGTTCTTC. It translates to CASSSRTSGVNEQFF.

J is TRBJ1-4 and V is TRBV5-1; 7 bases agree with TRBD1. V lost 4 bases and J lost 0; bases outside the gene matches: 6. The CDR3 is 16 residues long. Germline V gives CDR1 SGHRS, CDR2 YFSETQ. The CDR3 sequence is CASSPGTAATNEKLFF. CDR3 DNA: TGCGCCAGCAGCCCCGGGACAGCGGCAACTAATGAAAAACTGTTTTTT.

The chain employs TRBV7-8 and TRBJ2-3, with 8 bases identical to TRBD2. The CDR3 runs 16 residues. Trimming removed 1 base from V and 0 bases from J; junction bases left unmatched: 3. Germline V gives CDR1 SGHVS, CDR2 FQNEAQ. CDR3 in amino acids: CASSLESGGSTDTQYF. The DNA for the CDR3 is TGTGCCAGCAGCTTAGAGTCGGGGGGGAGCACAGATACGCAGTATTTT.

CDR3 bases: TGTGCCAGTAGTAGCAGGGGAGGCACAGATACGCAGTATTTT. As protein: CASSSRGGTDTQYF. This chain connects TRBV19 to TRBJ2-3, with a weak D call TRBD1 (6 bases). CDR1 is LNHDA and CDR2 is SQIVND in the germline V gene (reference sequence). V dropped 4 bases and J dropped 1 base, with 9 bases sitting between them. This CDR3 has 14 residues. The full variable domain, completed using reference TRBV19 and TRBJ2-3, is DGGITQSPKYLFRKEGQNVTLSCEQNLNHDAMYWYRQDPGQGLRLIYYSQIVNDFQKGDIAEGYSVSREKKESFPLTVTSAQKNPTAFYLCASSSRGGTDTQYFGPGTRLTVL.

In this sample, this clone turned up once. DNA for the CDR3: TGTGCCCTACGGGGGGATAGCTCTGGAAACACCATATATTTT. This sequence encodes CALRGDSSGNTIYF. The V and J genes are TRBV6-5 and TRBJ1-3, with a tentative D call TRBD1 (5 bases). Germline-derived CDR1 and CDR2 are MNHEY and SVGAGI. This CDR3 has 14 amino acids. V was clipped by 11 bases and J by 0 bases, with 14 bases between them.

The genes are TRBV19 and TRBJ1-3; D not certain. Germline V gene lookup returns CDR1 LNHDA and CDR2 SQIVND (reference sequence). Trimming pared 6 bases from V and 6 bases from J, leaving 9 bases between. This CDR3 has 12 amino acids. CDR3 residues: CASSRSENTIYF. In DNA form, the CDR3 reads TGTGCCAGTAGCCGATCAGAAAACACCATATATTTT.